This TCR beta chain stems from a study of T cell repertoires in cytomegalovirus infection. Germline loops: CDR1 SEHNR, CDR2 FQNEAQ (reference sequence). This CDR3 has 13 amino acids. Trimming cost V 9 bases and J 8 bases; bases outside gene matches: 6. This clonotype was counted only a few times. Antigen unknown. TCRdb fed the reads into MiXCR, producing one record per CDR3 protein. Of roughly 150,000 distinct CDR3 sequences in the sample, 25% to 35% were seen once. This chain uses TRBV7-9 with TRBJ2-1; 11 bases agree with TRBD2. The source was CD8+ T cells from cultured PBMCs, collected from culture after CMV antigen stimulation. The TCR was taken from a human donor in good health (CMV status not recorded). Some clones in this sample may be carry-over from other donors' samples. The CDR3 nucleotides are TGTGCCAGTAGCGGGGGGGCCTTGGATGAGCAGTTCTTC. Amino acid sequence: CASSGGALDEQFF. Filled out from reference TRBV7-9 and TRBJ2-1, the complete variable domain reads DTGVSQNPRHKITKRGQNVTFRCDPISEHNRLYWYRQTLGQGPEFLTYFQNEAQLEKSRLLSDRFSAERPKGSFSTLEIQRTEQGDSAMYLCASSGGALDEQFFGPGTRLTVL.